The present T cell receptor beta chain was sequenced within a study of beta chain features in type 1 diabetes. The investigators reverse transcribed all of the isolated RNA, so they sequenced expressed TCRB transcripts. The repertoire was sequenced with immunoSEQ multiplex PCR; TCRdb's copy has only in-frame clones and lacks some. The sample consists of hundreds of thousands of clones, about a sixth of them appearing once. Only a few counts were recorded for this clone. Its antigen remains unknown. The same CDR3 can be traced to other DNA sequences in this sample. Study observations and caveats: Any HLA-type effect on TCRB rearrangement remained unresolved here.

CDR3 length: 11 amino acids. Trimming pared 8 bases from V and 4 bases from J, leaving 9 bases between. The germline V gene has CDR1 MGHDK and CDR2 SYGVNS. The material sequenced was naive CD4+ T cells from blood. The chain combines TRBV25-1 with TRBJ2-7; a weak D match, TRBD1 (6 bases). The receptor was isolated from a man younger than 35 in good health. CDR3 sequence reads: CASGRGYEQYF. CDR3 in DNA: TGTGCCAGCGGAAGGGGGTACGAGCAGTACTTC.